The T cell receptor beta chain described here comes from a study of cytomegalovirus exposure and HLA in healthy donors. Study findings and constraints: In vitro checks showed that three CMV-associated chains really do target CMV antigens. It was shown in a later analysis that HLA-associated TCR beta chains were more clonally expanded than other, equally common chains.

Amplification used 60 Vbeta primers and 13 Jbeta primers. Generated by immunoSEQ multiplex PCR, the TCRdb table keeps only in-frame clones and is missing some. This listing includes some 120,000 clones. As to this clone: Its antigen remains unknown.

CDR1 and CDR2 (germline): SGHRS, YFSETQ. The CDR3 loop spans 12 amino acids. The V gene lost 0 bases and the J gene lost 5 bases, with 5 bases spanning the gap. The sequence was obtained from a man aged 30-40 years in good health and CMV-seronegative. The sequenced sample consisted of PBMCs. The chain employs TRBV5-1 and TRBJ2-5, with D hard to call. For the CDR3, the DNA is TGCGCCAGCAGCTTGGCCGGGGAGACCCAGTACTTC. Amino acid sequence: CASSLAGETQYF.